This TCR beta chain emerged from a study of a mutant IDH1 vaccine in newly diagnosed glioma. Study summary: In some groups vaccination began 4-6 weeks post-radiotherapy; others received it with temozolomide. General study results and limits: Among top peripheral T cell clonotypes, changes seemed unrelated to pseudoprogression.

The CDR3 extends over 13 amino acids. Germline V lookup: CDR1 MNHNY, CDR2 SVGAGI (reference sequence). Trimming removed 1 base from V and 4 bases from J, with 5 bases in between. The time point denotes: week 23, last vaccination. Vaccination used 300 ug of mutant IDH1 20-mer peptide per dose, with topical imiquimod. The donor cohort comprised cases of new WHO grade 3 or 4 IDH1-mutant, ATRX-lost astrocytoma. About this clone: The target antigen is unknown.

Some clones are missing from TCRdb's copy, which holds only in-frame ones; the method was immunoSEQ multiplex PCR. Of 75,000 to 80,000 clones listed, about 85% are singletons. The source of this sequence is a woman aged 50 to 60 with glioma. The sample here was PBMCs, taken from a glioma patient whose treatment included an IDH1 peptide vaccine. The chain carries TRBV6-6 and TRBJ1-5, with D hard to call. This CDR3 reads CASSYLGNQPQHF. CDR3 nucleotide sequence: TGTGCCAGCAGTTACTTAGGAAATCAGCCCCAGCATTTT.